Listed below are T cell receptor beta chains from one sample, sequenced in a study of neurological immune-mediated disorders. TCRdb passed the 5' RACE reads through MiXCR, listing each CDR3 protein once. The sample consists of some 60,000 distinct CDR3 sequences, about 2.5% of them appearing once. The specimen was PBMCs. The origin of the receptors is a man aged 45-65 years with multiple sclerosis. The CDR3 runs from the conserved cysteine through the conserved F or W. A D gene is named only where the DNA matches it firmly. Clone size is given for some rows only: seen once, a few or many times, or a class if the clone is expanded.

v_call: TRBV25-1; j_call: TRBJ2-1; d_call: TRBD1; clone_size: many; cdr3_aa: CASSVPGQGAGEQFF; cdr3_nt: TGTGCCAGCAGTGTTCCGGGACAGGGGGCAGGTGAGCAGTTCTTC
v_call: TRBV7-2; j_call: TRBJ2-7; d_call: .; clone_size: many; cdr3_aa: CASSLLKLYEQYF; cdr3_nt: TGTGCCAGCAGCTTACTCAAACTTTACGAGCAGTACTTC
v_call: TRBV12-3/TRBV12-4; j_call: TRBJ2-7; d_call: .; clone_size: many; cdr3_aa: CASSLFWSGEQYF; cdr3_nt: TGTGCCAGCAGTTTATTTTGGTCGGGCGAGCAGTACTTC
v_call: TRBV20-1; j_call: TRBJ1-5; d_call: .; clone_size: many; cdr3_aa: CSASRGGGASNQPQHF; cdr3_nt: TGCAGTGCTAGCCGCGGAGGTGGGGCTAGCAATCAGCCCCAGCATTTT
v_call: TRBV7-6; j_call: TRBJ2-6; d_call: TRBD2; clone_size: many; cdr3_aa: CASSPLTGEGSGANVLTF; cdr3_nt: TGTGCCAGCAGCCCGTTAACCGGGGAGGGCTCTGGGGCCAACGTCCTGACTTTC
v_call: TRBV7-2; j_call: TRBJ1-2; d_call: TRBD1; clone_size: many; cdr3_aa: CASTGGQGAFYGYTF; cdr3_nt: TGTGCCAGCACCGGGGGACAGGGGGCGTTCTATGGCTACACCTTC
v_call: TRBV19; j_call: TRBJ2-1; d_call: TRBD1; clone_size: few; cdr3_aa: CASSPRQGPYNEQFF; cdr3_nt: TGTGCCAGTAGTCCTCGACAGGGACCCTACAATGAGCAGTTCTTC
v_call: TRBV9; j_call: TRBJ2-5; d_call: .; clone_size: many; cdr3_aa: CASSVGSGPETQYF; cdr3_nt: TGTGCCAGCAGCGTAGGGTCAGGGCCGGAGACCCAGTACTTC
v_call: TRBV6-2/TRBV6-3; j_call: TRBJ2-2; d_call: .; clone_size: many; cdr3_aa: CASTLGRTNSVGELFF; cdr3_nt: TGTGCCAGCACCTTAGGTCGTACAAATTCTGTCGGGGAGCTGTTTTTT
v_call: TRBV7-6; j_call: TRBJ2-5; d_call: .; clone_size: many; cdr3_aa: CASSLSPYQETQYF; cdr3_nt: TGTGCCAGCAGCCTTAGCCCCTACCAAGAGACCCAGTACTTC
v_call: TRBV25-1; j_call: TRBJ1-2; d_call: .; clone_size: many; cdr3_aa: CASSEWGAPPYGYTF; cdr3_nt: TGTGCCAGCAGTGAATGGGGGGCACCCCCATATGGCTACACCTTC
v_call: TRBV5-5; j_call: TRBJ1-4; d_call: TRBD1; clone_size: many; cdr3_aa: CASSSLGQGAREKLFF; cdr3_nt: TGTGCCAGCAGCTCACTGGGACAGGGGGCGAGAGAAAAACTGTTTTTT
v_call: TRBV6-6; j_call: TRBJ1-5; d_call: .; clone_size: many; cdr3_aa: CASSYRTERQPQHF; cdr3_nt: TGTGCCAGCAGTTACCGGACAGAGCGGCAGCCCCAGCATTTT
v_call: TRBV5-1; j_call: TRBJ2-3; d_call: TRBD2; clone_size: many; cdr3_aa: CASTEGTSHTDTQYF; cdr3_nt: TGCGCCAGCACCGAAGGGACTAGCCACACAGATACGCAGTATTTT
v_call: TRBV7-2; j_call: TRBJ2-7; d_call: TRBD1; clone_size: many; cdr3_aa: CASSIGQGSVYEQYF; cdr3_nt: TGTGCCAGCAGCATAGGACAGGGGAGCGTCTACGAGCAGTACTTC
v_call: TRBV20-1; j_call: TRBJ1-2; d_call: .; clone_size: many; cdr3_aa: CSAVTGRVYGYTF; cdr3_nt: TGCAGTGCTGTTACAGGGAGGGTGTATGGCTACACCTTC
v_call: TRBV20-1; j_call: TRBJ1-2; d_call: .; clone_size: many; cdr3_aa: CSAPDRNSAYGYTF; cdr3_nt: TGCAGTGCGCCAGACAGGAACTCTGCCTATGGCTACACCTTC
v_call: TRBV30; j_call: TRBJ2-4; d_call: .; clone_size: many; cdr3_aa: CAWRLAGAMDIQYF; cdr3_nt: TGTGCCTGGAGGTTGGCAGGGGCGATGGACATTCAGTACTTC
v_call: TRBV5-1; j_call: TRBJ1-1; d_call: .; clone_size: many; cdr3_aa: CASRPGQGNDPNTEAFF; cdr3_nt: TGCGCCAGCAGACCGGGACAAGGAAATGACCCGAACACTGAAGCTTTCTTT
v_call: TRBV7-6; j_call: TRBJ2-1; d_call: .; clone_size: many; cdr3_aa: CASSLVGASEQFF; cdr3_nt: TGTGCCAGCAGCTTGGTAGGGGCCAGTGAGCAGTTCTTC
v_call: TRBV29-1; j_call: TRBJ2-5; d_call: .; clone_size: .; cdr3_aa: CSVDSFKGSKPRYF; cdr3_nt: TGCAGCGTTGACTCTTTTAAGGGTTCCAAGCCCCGGTACTTC
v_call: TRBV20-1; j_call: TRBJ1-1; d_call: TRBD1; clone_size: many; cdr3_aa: CSVRRDRVYTEAFF; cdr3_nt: TGCAGTGTTCGCCGGGACAGGGTGTACACTGAAGCTTTCTTT
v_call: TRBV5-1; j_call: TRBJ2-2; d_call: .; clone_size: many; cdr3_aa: CASSPRFEELFF; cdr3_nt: TGCGCCAGCAGCCCTCGATTCGAGGAGCTGTTTTTT
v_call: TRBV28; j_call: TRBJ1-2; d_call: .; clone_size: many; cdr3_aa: CASTGEGGYGYTF; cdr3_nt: TGTGCCAGCACCGGGGAAGGGGGGTATGGCTACACCTTC
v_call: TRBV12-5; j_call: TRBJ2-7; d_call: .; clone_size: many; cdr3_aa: CASGLEPGRKQYF; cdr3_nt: TGTGCTAGTGGTTTAGAACCAGGCCGGAAGCAGTACTTC
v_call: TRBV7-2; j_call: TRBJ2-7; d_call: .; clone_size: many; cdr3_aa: CASSANLYEQYF; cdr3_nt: TGTGCCAGCAGCGCCAACCTCTACGAGCAGTACTTC
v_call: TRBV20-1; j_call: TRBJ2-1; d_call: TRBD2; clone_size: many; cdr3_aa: CSARSLAGGHNEQFF; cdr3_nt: TGCAGTGCTAGGAGTCTGGCGGGGGGGCACAATGAGCAGTTCTTC
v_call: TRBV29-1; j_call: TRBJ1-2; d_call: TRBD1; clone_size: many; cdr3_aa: CSTGQEPSNYGYTF; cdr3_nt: TGCAGCACCGGACAGGAACCTTCTAACTATGGCTACACCTTC
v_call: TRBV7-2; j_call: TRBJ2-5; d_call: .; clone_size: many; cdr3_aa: CASRKGFPETQYF; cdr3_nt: TGTGCCAGCAGGAAAGGGTTTCCAGAGACCCAGTACTTC
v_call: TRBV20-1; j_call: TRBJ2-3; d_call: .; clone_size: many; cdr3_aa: CSASSGPDTQYF; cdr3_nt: TGCAGTGCTAGCTCCGGTCCCGATACGCAGTATTTT
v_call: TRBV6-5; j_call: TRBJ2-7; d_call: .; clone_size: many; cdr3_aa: CASREGFEQYF; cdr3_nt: TGTGCCAGCAGAGAGGGGTTCGAGCAGTACTTC
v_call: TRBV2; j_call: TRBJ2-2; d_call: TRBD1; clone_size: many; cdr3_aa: CASGYRGTGELFF; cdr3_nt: TGTGCCAGCGGATACAGGGGCACCGGGGAGCTGTTTTTT
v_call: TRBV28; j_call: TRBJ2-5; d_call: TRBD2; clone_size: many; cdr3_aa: CASSSLGSSGIQETQYF; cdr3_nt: TGTGCCAGCAGTTCTCTTGGGTCTAGCGGGATCCAAGAGACCCAGTACTTC
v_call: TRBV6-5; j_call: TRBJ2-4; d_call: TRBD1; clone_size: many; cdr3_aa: CASRPPTGNIQYF; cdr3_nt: TGTGCCAGCAGACCACCGACAGGGAACATTCAGTACTTC
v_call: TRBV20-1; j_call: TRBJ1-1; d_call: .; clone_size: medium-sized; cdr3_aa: CSARGRGGNTEAFF; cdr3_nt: TGCAGTGCTAGGGGCAGAGGAGGGAACACTGAAGCTTTCTTT
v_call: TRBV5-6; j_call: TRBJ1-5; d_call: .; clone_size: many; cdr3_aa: CASSSGTRTPQPQHF; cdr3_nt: TGTGCCAGCAGCTCCGGGACACGAACACCGCAGCCCCAGCATTTT
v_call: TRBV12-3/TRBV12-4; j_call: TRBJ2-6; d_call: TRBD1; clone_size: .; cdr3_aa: CASSDRGSGANVLTF; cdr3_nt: TGTGCCAGCAGTGACAGGGGGAGCGGGGCCAACGTCCTGACTTTC
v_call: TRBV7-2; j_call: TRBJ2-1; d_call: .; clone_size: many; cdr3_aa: CASSPRGAHNEQFF; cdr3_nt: TGTGCCAGCAGTCCCCGGGGGGCCCACAATGAGCAGTTCTTC
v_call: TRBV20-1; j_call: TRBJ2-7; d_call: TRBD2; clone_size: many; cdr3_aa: CSATGLAGVTSYEQYF; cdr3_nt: TGCAGTGCCACGGGACTAGCGGGGGTTACCTCCTACGAGCAGTACTTC
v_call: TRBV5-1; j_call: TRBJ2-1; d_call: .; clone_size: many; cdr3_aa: CASSPGLLWFF; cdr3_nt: TGCGCCAGCAGCCCCGGACTTTTGTGGTTCTTC
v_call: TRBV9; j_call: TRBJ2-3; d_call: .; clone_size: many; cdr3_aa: CASGISTDTQYF; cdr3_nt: TGTGCCAGCGGTATTAGCACAGATACGCAGTATTTT
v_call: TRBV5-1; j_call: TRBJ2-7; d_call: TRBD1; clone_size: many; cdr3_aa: CASSITPGTGIYEQYF; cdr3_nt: TGCGCCAGCAGCATAACCCCCGGGACAGGGATTTACGAGCAGTACTTC
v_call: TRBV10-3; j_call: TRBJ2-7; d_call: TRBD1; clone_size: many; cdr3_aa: CAISGTGGKDEQYF; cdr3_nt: TGTGCCATCAGTGGGACAGGGGGTAAAGACGAGCAGTACTTC
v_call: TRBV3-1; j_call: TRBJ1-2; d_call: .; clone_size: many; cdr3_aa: CASTEARGPWGYTF; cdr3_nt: TGTGCCAGCACCGAGGCACGCGGGCCTTGGGGCTACACCTTC
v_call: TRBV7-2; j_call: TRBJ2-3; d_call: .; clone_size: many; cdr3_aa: CASSLGGGAADTQYF; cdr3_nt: TGTGCCAGCAGCTTAGGAGGAGGGGCGGCAGATACGCAGTATTTT
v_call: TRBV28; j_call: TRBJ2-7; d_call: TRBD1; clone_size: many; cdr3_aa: CASSPVDRGEQYF; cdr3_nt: TGTGCCAGCAGCCCCGTCGACAGGGGCGAGCAGTACTTC
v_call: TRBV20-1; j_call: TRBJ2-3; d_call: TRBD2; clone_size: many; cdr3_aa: CSARYGGASTDTQYF; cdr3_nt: TGCAGTGCTAGATACGGGGGGGCTAGCACAGATACGCAGTATTTT
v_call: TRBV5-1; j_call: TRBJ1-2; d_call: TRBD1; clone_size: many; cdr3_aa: CASRTGSEAYGYTF; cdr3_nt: TGCGCCAGCAGGACAGGGTCGGAGGCGTATGGCTACACCTTC
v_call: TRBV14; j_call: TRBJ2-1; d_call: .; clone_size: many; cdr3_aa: CASSQAAGANNEQFF; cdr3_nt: TGTGCCAGCAGCCAAGCGGCAGGAGCCAACAATGAGCAGTTCTTC
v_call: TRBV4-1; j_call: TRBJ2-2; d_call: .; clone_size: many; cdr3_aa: CASSPRAGLAGELFF; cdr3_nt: TGCGCCAGCAGCCCGCGGGCAGGGTTGGCCGGGGAGCTGTTTTTT